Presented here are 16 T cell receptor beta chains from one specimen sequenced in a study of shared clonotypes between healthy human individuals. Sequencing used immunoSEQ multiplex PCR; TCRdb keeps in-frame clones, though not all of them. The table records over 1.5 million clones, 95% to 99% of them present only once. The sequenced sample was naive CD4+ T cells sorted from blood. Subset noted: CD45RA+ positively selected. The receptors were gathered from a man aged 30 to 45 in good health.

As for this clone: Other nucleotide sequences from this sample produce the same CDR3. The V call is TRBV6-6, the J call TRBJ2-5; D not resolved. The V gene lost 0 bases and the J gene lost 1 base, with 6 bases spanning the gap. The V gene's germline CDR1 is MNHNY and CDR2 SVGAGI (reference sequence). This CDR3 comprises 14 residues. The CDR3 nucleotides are TGTGCCAGCAGTTACTCGAGGCTCCAAGAGACCCAGTACTTC. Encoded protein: CASSYSRLQETQYF.

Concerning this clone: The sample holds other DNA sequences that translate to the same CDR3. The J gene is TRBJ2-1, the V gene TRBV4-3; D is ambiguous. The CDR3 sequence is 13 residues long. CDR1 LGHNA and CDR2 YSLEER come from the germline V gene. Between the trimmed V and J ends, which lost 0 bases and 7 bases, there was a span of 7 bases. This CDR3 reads CASSQDLGNEQFF. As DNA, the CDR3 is TGCGCCAGCAGCCAAGATCTGGGGAATGAGCAGTTCTTC.

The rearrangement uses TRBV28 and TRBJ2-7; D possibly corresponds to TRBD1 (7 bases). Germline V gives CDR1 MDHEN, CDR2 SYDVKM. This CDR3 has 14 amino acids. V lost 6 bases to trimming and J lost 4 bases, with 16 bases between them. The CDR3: CASRGGQPLYEQYF. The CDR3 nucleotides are TGTGCCAGCAGGGGGGGACAGCCATTATACGAGCAGTACTTC.

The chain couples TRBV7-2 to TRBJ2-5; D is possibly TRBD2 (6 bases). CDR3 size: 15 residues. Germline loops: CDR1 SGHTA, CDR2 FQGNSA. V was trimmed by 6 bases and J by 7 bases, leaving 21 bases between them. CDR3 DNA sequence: TGTGCCAGCAGTCGCGAAACTAGCCCCTTTGGGACCCAGTACTTC. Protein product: CASSRETSPFGTQYF.

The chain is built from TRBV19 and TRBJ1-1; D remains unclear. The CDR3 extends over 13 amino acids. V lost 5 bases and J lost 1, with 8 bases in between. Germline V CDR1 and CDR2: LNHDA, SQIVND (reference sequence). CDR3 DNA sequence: TGTGCCAGTAGTCTCAGACAGAACACTGAAGCTTTCTTT. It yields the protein CASSLRQNTEAFF.

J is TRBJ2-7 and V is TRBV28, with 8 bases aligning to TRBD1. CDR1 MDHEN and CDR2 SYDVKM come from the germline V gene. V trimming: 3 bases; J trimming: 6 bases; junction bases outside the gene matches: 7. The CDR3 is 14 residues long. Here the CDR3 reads CASSFSGQVFEQYF. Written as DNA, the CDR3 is TGTGCCAGCAGTTTTTCGGGACAGGTCTTCGAGCAGTACTTC.

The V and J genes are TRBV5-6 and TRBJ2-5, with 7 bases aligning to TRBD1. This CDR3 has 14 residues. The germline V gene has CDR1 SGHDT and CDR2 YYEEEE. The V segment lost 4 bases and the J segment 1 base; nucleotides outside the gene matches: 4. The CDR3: CASSRGPTQETQYF. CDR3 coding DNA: TGTGCCAGCAGCAGGGGGCCAACCCAAGAGACCCAGTACTTC.

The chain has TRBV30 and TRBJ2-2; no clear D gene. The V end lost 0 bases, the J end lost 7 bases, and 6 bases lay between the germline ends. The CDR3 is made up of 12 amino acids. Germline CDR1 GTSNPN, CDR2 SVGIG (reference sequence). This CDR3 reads CAWSVLGGELFF. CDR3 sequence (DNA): TGTGCCTGGAGTGTACTTGGCGGGGAGCTGTTTTTT.

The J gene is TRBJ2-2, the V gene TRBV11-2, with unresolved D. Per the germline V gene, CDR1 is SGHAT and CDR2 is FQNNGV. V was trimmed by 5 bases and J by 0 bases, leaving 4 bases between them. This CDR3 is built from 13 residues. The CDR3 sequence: CASSASNTGELFF. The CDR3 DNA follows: TGTGCCAGCAGCGCCTCGAACACCGGGGAGCTGTTTTTT.

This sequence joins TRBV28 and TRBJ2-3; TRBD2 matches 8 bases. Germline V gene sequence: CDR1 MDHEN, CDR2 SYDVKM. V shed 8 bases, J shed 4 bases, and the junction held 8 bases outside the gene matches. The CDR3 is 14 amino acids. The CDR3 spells CASWEGGRSDTQYF. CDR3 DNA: TGTGCCAGCTGGGAAGGCGGGAGGTCAGATACGCAGTATTTT.

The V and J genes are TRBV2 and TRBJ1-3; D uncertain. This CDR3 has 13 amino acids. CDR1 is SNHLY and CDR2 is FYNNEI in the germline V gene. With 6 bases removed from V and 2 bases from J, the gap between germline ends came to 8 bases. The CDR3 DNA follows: TGTGCCAGCAGGGCGAGACCTGGAAACACCATATATTTT. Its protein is CASRARPGNTIYF.

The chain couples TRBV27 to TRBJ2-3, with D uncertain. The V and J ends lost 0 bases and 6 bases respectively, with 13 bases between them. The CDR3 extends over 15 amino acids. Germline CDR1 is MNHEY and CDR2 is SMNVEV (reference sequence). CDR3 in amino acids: CASSLSIGSLDTQYF. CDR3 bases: TGTGCCAGCAGTTTATCGATCGGTAGCTTGGATACGCAGTATTTT.

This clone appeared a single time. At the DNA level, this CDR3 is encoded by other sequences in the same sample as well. CDR3 sequence (DNA): TGCGCCAGCAGTGAAGCCGCGACCTACGAGCAGTACTTC. This gives the protein CASSEAATYEQYF. The chain uses TRBV10-1 and TRBJ2-7; no reliable D call. Looked up from germline, CDR1 is WNHNN and CDR2 is SYGVQD (reference sequence). This CDR3 spans 13 amino acids. The ends were cut back, 3 bases at V and 2 bases at J, with 8 bases in the middle.

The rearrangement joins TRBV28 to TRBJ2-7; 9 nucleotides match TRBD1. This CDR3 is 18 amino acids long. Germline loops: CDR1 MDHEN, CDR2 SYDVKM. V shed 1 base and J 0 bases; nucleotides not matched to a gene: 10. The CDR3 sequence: CASSLSLSDRGSSYEQYF. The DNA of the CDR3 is TGTGCCAGCAGTTTATCTTTATCGGACAGGGGCTCCTCCTACGAGCAGTACTTC.

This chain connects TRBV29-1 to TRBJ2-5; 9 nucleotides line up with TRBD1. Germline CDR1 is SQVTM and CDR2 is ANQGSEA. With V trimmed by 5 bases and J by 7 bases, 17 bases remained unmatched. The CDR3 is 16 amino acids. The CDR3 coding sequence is TGCAGCGTTCCTGGGACAGGGCTAATGGTTATTGGGACCCAGTACTTC. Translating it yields CSVPGTGLMVIGTQYF.

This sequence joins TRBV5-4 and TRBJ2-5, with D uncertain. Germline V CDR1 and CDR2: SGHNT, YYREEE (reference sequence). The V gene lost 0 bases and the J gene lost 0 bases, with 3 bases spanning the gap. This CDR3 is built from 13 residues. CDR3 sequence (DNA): TGTGCCAGCAGCTTGGACCACCAAGAGACCCAGTACTTC. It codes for CASSLDHQETQYF.